This TCR beta chain was obtained from a study of patients and donors after allogeneic stem cell transplantation. The V end lost 4 bases, the J end lost 0 bases, and 22 bases lay between the germline ends. The germline V gene encodes CDR1 SGHAT and CDR2 FQDESV (reference sequence). The CDR3 extends over 19 amino acids. TCRdb used MiXCR to reprocess the RT-PCR reads, holding one entry per CDR3 protein. Of 900,000 to 1,000,000 distinct CDR3 sequences in the sample, over 15% were seen once. The receptor comes from a human donor who was either an allogeneic HSCT recipient or a stem cell or donor lymphocyte infusion donor (not recorded which). It is not recorded whose cells these are; they may come from a transplant donor. The chain combines TRBV11-1 with TRBJ2-1, with D possibly matching TRBD1 (6 bases). Sequenced sample: blood, either unsorted or a sorted T cell fraction (not recorded which). CDR3 residues: CASSSGRWGHPSSYNEQFF. The CDR3 DNA reads as TGTGCCAGCAGCTCAGGACGGTGGGGACACCCGAGCTCCTACAATGAGCAGTTCTTC.